This TCR beta chain comes out of a study of shared clonotypes between healthy human individuals (dated by TCRdb to about 2020). About the investigation overall: The cohort comprised two women and three men aged 18 to 49 years. To increase sequencing depth and limit assay-specific biases, different laboratories used diverse techniques to prepare libraries and sequence TCR repertoires. For each donor, CD4 naive and CD4 memory were each run on three plates, CD8 naive on two plates, and CD8 memory on one plate. Between about 0.85 and 10 billion PBMCs per donor were obtained by leukapheresis. To estimate repertoire size and how much clonotypes are shared between individuals, the study performed deep sequencing of blood TCR repertoires from about 5 healthy adults. Beyond this particular receptor, the publication reports: Higher generation probabilities were observed for clonotypes shared by all four sorted-subset donors than for non-shared clonotypes. Sharing across a handful of donors was observed for around 5% of naive CD4, over 3% of naive CD8, about 2.3% of memory CD4, and around 0.44% of memory CD8 clonotypes. Rarefaction of sorted-subset datasets indicated incomplete sequencing despite the large sequencing depth. Because the study included a small number of donors, the genetic and exposure-history diversity represented was limited. Estimated clonotype richness was generally larger for naive than for memory subsets. Sampling was restricted to blood, and TCR repertoires in tissues likely differ from the TCR repertoires found in blood. Pairwise subsampling indicated that sequencing depth was expected to affect the degree of clonotype sharing among donors.

CD8 naive samples consisted of CD45RO-negative cells that were positively selected for CCR7, yielding a CD45RA+CCR7+ population without TemRA cells. Healthy HIV-negative adults with no recently reported acute infections or vaccinations were included as donors. All donors were Caucasian adults living in Nashville, Tennessee, USA. Blood was collected by leukapheresis, and PBMCs were isolated by Ficoll-Histopaque density gradient centrifugation and then cryopreserved in liquid nitrogen vapor phase. Analytical flow cytometry was used to check the purity and quantity of each magnetically sorted T cell population. Genomic DNA was isolated from each sorted fraction and quantified by UV absorbance on a Nanodrop 2000c. The CDR3 runs 15 amino acids, cysteine and phenylalanine included. Solely the CDR3 DNA is kept, with 45 bases framed from the first base. Sequences SGHTA (CDR1) and FQGTGA (CDR2) are obtained from the germline V gene. V sheds 5 bases and J sheds 4 bases, leaving 17 bases between their ends.

Using the deep immunoSEQ assay, TCR CDR3 regions were amplified from genomic DNA by multiplex PCR. For each cell subset, the extracted genomic DNA was distributed evenly across all wells of several immunoSEQ 96-well plates, and each plate served as one replicate. For sorted subsets, around 200 ng genomic DNA, equal to about 30,000 T cell genomes, was loaded into each replicate PCR. The purified libraries were quantified using a Qubit 3.0 fluorometer, sized with a Bioanalyzer 2100, and then quantified again using the KAPA Library Quantification kit. Every immunoSEQ 96-well plate was sequenced on a dedicated single-read 150-cycle Illumina NextSeq 550 flow cell. Per the source publication's procedure: The immunoSEQ output contained only junctional sequences without quality scores, so filtering could not match that applied to full-length reads. To assign V/J genes and CDR3, sequences were annotated against IMGT germline references using PyIR, a Python wrapper for IgBLAST v1.9. Reads were removed for weak V/J assignments (E-value above 1e-6), missing CDR3, stop codons, out-of-frame junctions, or ambiguous translated residues. A V3J clonotype was defined by an identical inferred V gene, J gene, and CDR3 amino acid sequence. The percentage overlap between two repertoires was calculated by dividing the number of shared unique clonotypes by the size of the smaller repertoire. Richness of each repertoire was evaluated using RTK rarefaction, the Chao1 estimator, and Recon v2.1 estimates of unobserved clonotypes. OLGA was used to compute generation probabilities for all TCRbeta clonotypes that the gDNA method yielded from a handful of donors. TCRdb mirrors the immuneACCESS table, restricted to in-frame sequences. Some clones are absent from its copies; in checked studies, under half trace to an unresolved V gene, and the reason for the others is unknown. That table gives V, J and clone size, and the DNA gave D and trimming. This sample is represented by nearly 2 million clones; approximately 94% of them were singletons. In total, the top ten clones hold 1% to 1.5% of the sample.

About this clone: This clone's antigen is unknown. Nothing much larger sits one base from this clone, and base qualities are not available.

This receptor was taken from a man aged 18 to 29 in good health. Sample: naive CD8+ T cells sorted from blood. Reading the label with the study, this specimen's cell subset or site is: CD45RA+CCR7+. The chain employs TRBV7-3 and TRBJ2-5; the D segment cannot be called with confidence. The DNA reads TGTGCCAGCAGCCCCGATAGGGCCCAGGCAGAGACCCAGTACTTC. It encodes CASSPDRAQAETQYF.